This T cell receptor beta chain was captured in a study of identical twins (dated by TCRdb to 2016 to 2018). Regarding the research as a whole: The study deep-sequenced TCR alpha and beta repertoires from monozygotic twins, unrelated adults of various ages and cord blood to test whether fetal clonotypes persist. Replicate twin experiments were performed at different times using different library preparation protocols to rule out contamination.

Broader findings and caveats from the paper: Conclusions relied on cross-sectional statistical analysis, since the same donors could not be followed over many years. Excess twin sharing in beta out-of-frame sequences was weaker because fewer shared sequences lowered the signal-to-noise ratio. Fewer insertions were carried by abundant cord blood beta clonotypes; a weaker similar trend was observed in young adult naive repertoires, while no such trend was observed in memory repertoires. Out-of-frame TCR alpha sequences shared between twins showed an excess of low generation-probability sequences compared with coincidental sharing between unrelated individuals. In monozygotic twins, recombination models systematically underestimated out-of-frame TCR alpha sharing, but the models matched the sharing seen between unrelated individuals. Zero-insertion analyses could be partly confounded by invariant T cells such as MAIT and iNKT, though diverse VJ usage argued against such confounding for most clonotypes.

This clonotype was counted ten times or more. Its antigen remains undetermined. One base away there is no much larger clone; base qualities are not given. Every donor was a healthy Caucasian. The twin cohort comprised three pairs of female monozygotic twins, all aged roughly 18 to 30 years. Miltenyi CD45RO+ enrichment and human naive T-cell isolation kits were used to isolate memory (CD45RO+) and naive T cells from PBMC. V is shortened by 6 bases, J by 12 bases, and the region joining them spans 20 bases. In the germline V gene, CDR1 corresponds to MNHNS and CDR2 to SASEGT. The CDR3 spans 13 residues, from the cysteine through the phenylalanine. The CDR3 DNA has 39 bases and is translated from base 1. Library generation was performed with 5' RACE. Sequencing instrument: Illumina HiSeq 2000. Template switching introduced a universal primer binding site; the final cDNA contained a unique molecular identifier, enabling accurate counting of TCR cDNA molecules. Specific primers in the conserved constant-segment region were used to synthesize first-strand cDNA for the TCR alpha and beta chains. To control for contamination, every cDNA library was double barcoded, receiving both a SMART-Mk sample barcode and Illumina barcodes. TruSeq adapter sequences along with Illumina sample barcodes were introduced in two successive PCR steps. The Illumina HiSeq platform was used with custom primers to sequence TCR alpha and beta cDNA libraries. The study's processing was this. MiGEC was used to process raw reads and extract unique molecular identifiers, and MiXCR was used to find CDR3 positions. Recombination models were inferred per individual with the repgenHMM and IGoR tools using an EM algorithm. Shared clonotype analysis was performed with the tcR package in R, normalizing sharing by the product of cloneset sizes. To study raw recombination without the effects of thymic and clonal selection, out-of-frame nonproductive sequences were analyzed. Starting from the raw public reads, TCRdb applied fastp trimming at Q25, assembled clones with MiXCR and retained in-frame beta chains. Here each entry gathers all rows of one CDR3 protein and keeps the most common genes and DNA. TCRdb, rather than the study authors, made the V and J calls. A total of about 280,000 distinct CDR3 sequences appear in this sample, under 9.5% of them only once. The top ten hold roughly 2.1% of the sample.

The data were also submitted as part of a second study, on yellow fever vaccine responses in identical twins. The second source states: The authors reported that the T cell response to vaccination in identical twins appeared partly convergent and partly personalized. Focusing on identical twins, the study followed the T cell clones that responded to the vaccine, and did so with precision.

The rearrangement combines TRBV6-1 with TRBJ1-1, with the D gene not confidently named. The sequence was obtained from a young woman in good health. Sample: memory (CD45RO+) T cells sorted from blood. The sample's cell subset or site label, in plain terms: CD45RO+ enriched T cells. The sequence in DNA is TGTGCCAGCAGCCACGGCGGCGGCAGTTATTCTTTCTTT. Its coded protein is CASSHGGGSYSFF.